This TCR beta chain was observed in a study of T cells in Graves' hyperthyroidism and ophthalmopathy. The study, taken as a whole, reports: The model anticipated ophthalmopathy a median around six months pre-onset.

Germline loops: CDR1 SQVTM, CDR2 ANQGSEA. The CDR3 length is 13 residues. Remarks on this clonotype: Antigen unknown.

There were TCR beta CDR3 regions amplified from RNA transcripts. When the TCR CDR3 underwent first-round RT-PCR, the HTBI primer set was used. TCRdb analysed the multiplex PCR reads with MiXCR anew, one entry per CDR3 protein. Found here are hundreds of thousands of distinct CDR3 sequences, around 38% of them singletons; the top ten hold more than 7%. The sequence was obtained from a man aged 18-30 years with Graves' hyperthyroidism. The chain has TRBV29-1 and TRBJ1-5; possible D gene TRBD1, 5 bases. Sequenced material: blood. CDR3 sequence: CSPWTPSNQPQHF. DNA for the CDR3: TGCAGTCCCTGGACACCTAGCAATCAGCCCCAGCATTTT.